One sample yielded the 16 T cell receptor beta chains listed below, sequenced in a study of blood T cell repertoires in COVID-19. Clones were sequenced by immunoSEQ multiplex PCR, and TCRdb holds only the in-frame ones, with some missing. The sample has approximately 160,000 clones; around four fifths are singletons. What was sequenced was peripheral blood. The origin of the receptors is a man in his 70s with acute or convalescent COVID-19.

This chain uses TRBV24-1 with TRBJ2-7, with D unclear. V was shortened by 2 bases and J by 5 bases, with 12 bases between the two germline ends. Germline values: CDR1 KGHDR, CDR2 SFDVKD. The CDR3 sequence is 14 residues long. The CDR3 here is CATSDYSPPHEQYF. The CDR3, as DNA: TGTGCCACCAGTGATTATAGCCCCCCCCACGAGCAGTACTTC.

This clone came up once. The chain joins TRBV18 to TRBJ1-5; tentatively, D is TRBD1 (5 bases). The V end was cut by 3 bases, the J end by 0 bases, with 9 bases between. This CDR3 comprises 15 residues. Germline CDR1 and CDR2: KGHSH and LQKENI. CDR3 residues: CASSPGHDSNQPQHF. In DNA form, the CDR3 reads TGTGCCAGCTCACCCGGACACGATAGCAATCAGCCCCAGCATTTT.

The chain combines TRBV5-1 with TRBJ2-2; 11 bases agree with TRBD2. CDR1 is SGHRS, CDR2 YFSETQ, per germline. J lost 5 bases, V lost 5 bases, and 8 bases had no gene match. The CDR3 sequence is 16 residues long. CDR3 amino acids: CASRGGLAGETGELFF. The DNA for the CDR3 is TGCGCCAGCAGGGGAGGACTAGCGGGTGAAACCGGGGAGCTGTTTTTT.

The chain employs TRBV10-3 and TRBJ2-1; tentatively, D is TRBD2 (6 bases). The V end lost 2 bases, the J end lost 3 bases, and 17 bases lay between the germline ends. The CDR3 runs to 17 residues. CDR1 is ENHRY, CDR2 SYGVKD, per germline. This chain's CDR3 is CAISERGGRKLYNEQFF. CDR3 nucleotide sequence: TGTGCCATCAGTGAGCGGGGAGGCCGAAAACTCTACAATGAGCAGTTCTTC.

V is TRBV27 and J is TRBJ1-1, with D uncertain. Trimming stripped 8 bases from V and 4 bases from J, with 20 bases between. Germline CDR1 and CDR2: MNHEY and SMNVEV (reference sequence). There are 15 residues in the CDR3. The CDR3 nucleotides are TGTGCCAGCTATGAGGGCCACCGGCTTAGCACTGAAGCTTTCTTT. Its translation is CASYEGHRLSTEAFF.

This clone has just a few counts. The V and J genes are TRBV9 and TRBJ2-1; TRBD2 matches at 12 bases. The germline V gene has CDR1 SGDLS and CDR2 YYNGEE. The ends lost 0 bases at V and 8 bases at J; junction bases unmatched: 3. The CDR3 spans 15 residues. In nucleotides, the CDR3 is TGTGCCAGCAGCGTAGCTAGCGGGAGGGCCTATGAGCAGTTCTTC. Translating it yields CASSVASGRAYEQFF.

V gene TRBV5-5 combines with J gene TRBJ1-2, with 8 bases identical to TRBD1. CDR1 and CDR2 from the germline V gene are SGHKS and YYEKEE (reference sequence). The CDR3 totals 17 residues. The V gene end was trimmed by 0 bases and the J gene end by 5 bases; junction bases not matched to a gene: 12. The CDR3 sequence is CASSLASAGGIGYGYTF. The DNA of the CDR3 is TGTGCCAGCAGCTTGGCCTCTGCAGGGGGCATTGGTTATGGCTACACCTTC.

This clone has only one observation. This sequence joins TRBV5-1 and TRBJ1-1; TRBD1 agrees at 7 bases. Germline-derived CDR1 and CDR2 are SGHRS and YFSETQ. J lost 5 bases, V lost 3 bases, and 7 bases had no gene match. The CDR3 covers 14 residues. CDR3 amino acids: CASSYRGQDTEAFF. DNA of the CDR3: TGCGCCAGCAGCTACAGGGGCCAGGATACTGAAGCTTTCTTT.

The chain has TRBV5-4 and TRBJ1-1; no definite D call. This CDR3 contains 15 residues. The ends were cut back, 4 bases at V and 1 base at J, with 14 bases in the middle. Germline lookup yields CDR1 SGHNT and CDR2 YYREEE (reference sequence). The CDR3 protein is CASSPSGISNTEAFF. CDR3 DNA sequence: TGTGCCAGCAGCCCATCCGGGATCTCGAACACTGAAGCTTTCTTT.

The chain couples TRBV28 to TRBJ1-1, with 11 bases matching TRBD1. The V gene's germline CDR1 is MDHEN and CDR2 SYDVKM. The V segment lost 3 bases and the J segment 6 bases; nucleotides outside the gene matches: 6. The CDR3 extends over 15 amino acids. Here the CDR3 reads CASSLVGQGASEAFF. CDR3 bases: TGTGCCAGCAGTTTGGTCGGACAGGGGGCTTCTGAAGCTTTCTTT.

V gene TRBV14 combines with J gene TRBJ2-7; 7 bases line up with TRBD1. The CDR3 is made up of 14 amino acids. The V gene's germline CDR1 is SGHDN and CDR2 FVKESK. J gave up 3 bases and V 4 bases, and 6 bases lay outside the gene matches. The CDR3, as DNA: TGTGCCAGCAGCCCCGGGACAGCATTCTACGAGCAGTACTTC. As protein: CASSPGTAFYEQYF.

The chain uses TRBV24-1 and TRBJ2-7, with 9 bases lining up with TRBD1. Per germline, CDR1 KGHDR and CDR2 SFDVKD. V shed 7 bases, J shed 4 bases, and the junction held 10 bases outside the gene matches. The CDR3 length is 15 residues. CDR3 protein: CATSEDRGTLYEQYF. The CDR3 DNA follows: TGTGCCACCAGCGAGGACAGGGGCACATTATACGAGCAGTACTTC.

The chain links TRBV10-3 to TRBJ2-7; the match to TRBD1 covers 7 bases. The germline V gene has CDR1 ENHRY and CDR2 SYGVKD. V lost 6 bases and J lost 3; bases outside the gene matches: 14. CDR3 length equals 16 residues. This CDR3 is CAISAQTGRLGYEQYF. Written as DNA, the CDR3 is TGTGCCATCAGCGCACAGACAGGGCGACTCGGCTACGAGCAGTACTTC.

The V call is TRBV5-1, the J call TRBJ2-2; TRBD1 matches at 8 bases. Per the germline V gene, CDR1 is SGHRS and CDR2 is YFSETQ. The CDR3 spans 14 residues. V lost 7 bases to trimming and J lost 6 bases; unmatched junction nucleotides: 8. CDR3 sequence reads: CASRLGTGSGELFF. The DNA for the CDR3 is TGCGCCAGCCGGCTTGGGACAGGATCCGGGGAGCTGTTTTTT.

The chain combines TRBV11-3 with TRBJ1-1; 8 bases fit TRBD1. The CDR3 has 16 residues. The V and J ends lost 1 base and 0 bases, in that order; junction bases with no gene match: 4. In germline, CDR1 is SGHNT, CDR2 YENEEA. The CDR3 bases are TGTGCCAGCAGCTTAGGGACAGGGATGATGAACACTGAAGCTTTCTTT. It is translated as CASSLGTGMMNTEAFF.

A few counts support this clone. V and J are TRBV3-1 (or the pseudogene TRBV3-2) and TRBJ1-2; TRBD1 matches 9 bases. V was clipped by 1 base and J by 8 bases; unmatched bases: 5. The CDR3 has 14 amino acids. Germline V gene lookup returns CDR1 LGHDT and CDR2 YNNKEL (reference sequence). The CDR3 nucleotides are TGTGCCAGCAGCCAAGGGACAGGGGCTTTAGGCTACACCTTC. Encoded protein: CASSQGTGALGYTF.